Sequencing of this T cell receptor (beta chain) was carried out in a study of T cells in Graves' hyperthyroidism and ophthalmopathy. Broader study findings: Ophthalmopathy was predicted by the model a median of approximately 6 months ahead of onset.

Germline V gives CDR1 MDHEN, CDR2 SYDVKM. The ends were cut back, 2 bases at V and 7 bases at J, with 26 bases in the middle. The CDR3 runs 19 residues. This clonotype appeared many times. The antigen is undetermined. The source material, RNA transcripts, was used to amplify TCR beta CDR3 regions. The study used the HTBI primer set for a first-round RT-PCR of the TCR CDR3. TCRdb ran MiXCR on the multiplex PCR reads and lists one entry per CDR3 protein. The table lists about 250,000 distinct CDR3 sequences, roughly 15% of them singletons. V usage is TRBV28 and J usage is TRBJ1-4; D might be TRBD1 (5 bases). Input material: blood. This clonotype was obtained from a woman in her 50s with Graves' hyperthyroidism that later progressed to Graves' ophthalmopathy. The CDR3, as DNA: TGTGCCAGCAGTTTACCACCCGGGGCCGGAAAAGAAGGAGGTGAAAAACTGTTTTTT. Protein sequence: CASSLPPGAGKEGGEKLFF.